Each of the 7 T cell receptor beta chains below was sequenced from the same sample in a study of T cells in Graves' hyperthyroidism and ophthalmopathy. Amplification yielded TCR beta CDR3 regions, with RNA transcripts as the source. When the TCR CDR3 underwent first-round RT-PCR, the HTBI primer set was used. Via MiXCR, TCRdb re-called the multiplex PCR reads, giving one row per CDR3 protein. The sample has about 500,000 distinct CDR3 sequences, 16% seen once; the top ten hold less than 30%. The sample consisted of blood. All receptors come from a woman aged 25-40 years with Graves' ophthalmopathy.

There are a few counts of this clonotype. The chain joins TRBV11-3 to TRBJ2-1; the match to TRBD2 covers 15 bases. This CDR3 comprises 16 residues. Germline CDR1 reads SGHNT; CDR2 reads YENEEA. V dropped 4 bases and J dropped 6; count of bases not matched to a gene: 4. CDR3 in DNA: TGTGCCAGCAGCTCGGGACTAGCGGGAGGCACCAATGAGCAGTTCTTC. Protein: CASSSGLAGGTNEQFF.

This chain connects TRBV30 to TRBJ1-2, with 9 positions matching TRBD1. This CDR3 contains 13 residues. Looked up from germline, CDR1 is GTSNPN and CDR2 is SVGIG (reference sequence). V lost 2 bases to trimming and J lost 10 bases; unmatched junction nucleotides: 8. This CDR3 is CAWSRGQGPPYTF. CDR3 DNA: TGTGCCTGGAGTCGGGGACAGGGACCCCCCTACACCTTC.

The table lists this clonotype with a few counts. V is TRBV30 and J is TRBJ2-7; a possible D gene is TRBD1 (6 bases). Trimming cost V 3 bases and J 1 base, with 22 bases left between them. Looked up from germline, CDR1 is GTSNPN and CDR2 is SVGIG (reference sequence). There are 17 residues in the CDR3. Here the CDR3 reads CAWSHDRFGYMSYEQYF. The CDR3 DNA follows: TGTGCCTGGAGCCATGACAGGTTTGGTTATATGTCCTACGAGCAGTACTTC.

This clonotype was detected many times. The chain uses TRBV7-2 and TRBJ1-1; D might be TRBD1 (6 bases). Trimming removed 9 bases from V and 7 bases from J, with 24 bases in between. The CDR3 consists of 15 residues. The V gene's germline CDR1 is SGHTA and CDR2 FQGNSA. CDR3 protein: CASRESGGAPFEAFF. The CDR3 DNA follows: TGTGCCAGTAGAGAATCCGGGGGGGCCCCATTTGAAGCTTTCTTT.

This clonotype was seen at least ten times. The J gene is TRBJ2-1, the V gene TRBV20-1; D is undetermined. Germline CDR1 is DFQATT and CDR2 is SNEGSKA (reference sequence). The CDR3 is 15 amino acids. The ends were cut back, 1 base at V and 0 bases at J, with 10 bases in the middle. This CDR3 is CSARGRRSSYNEQFF. CDR3 bases: TGCAGTGCTAGAGGCCGACGTAGCTCCTACAATGAGCAGTTCTTC.

In this sample, this clonotype turned up many times. The chain couples TRBV7-3 to TRBJ1-2, with D possibly TRBD1 on 5 matching bases. This CDR3 is 14 amino acids long. Between the trimmed V and J ends, which lost 1 base and 3 bases, there was a span of 9 bases. Germline V lookup: CDR1 SGHTA, CDR2 FQGTGA. Here the CDR3 DNA reads TGTGCCAGCAGCTTAAATCCGGGGCACTATGGCTACACCTTC. Protein sequence: CASSLNPGHYGYTF.

Many counts were recorded for this clonotype. The V gene is TRBV28, the J gene TRBJ2-3; no firm D call. Germline CDR1 is MDHEN and CDR2 is SYDVKM. This CDR3 is built from 11 residues. Trimming stripped 10 bases from V and 5 bases from J, with 10 bases between. The DNA of the CDR3 is TGTGCCACCTCGAATCTAGATACGCAGTATTTT. It yields the protein CATSNLDTQYF.